A selection of T cell receptor beta chains follows, all from one sample in a study of blood T cell repertoires in COVID-19. Only in-frame clones appear in the TCRdb table, and some are missing; sequencing was by immunoSEQ multiplex PCR. The sample includes fewer than 200,000 clones, approximately 81% of them seen just once. Source material: peripheral blood. The receptors originated from a woman in her forties or fifties with COVID-19, enrolled during active disease. CDR3s include the opening cysteine and the closing phenylalanine or tryptophan. The D gene is left open where the match is weak. Size values are once, few and many counts, or a class for expanded clones, and some rows have none.

TRBD2	-	TRBV3-1/TRBV3-2	TRBJ2-1	TGTGCCAGCAGCCAAGACCTTAGCGGGTACTACAATGAGCAGTTCTTC	CASSQDLSGYYNEQFF
-	-	TRBV4-1	TRBJ1-2	TGCGCCAGCAGCCAAGATCCGACCCCGGGGAACTTCTATGGCTACACCTTC	CASSQDPTPGNFYGYTF
TRBD2	-	TRBV4-1	TRBJ2-4	TGCGCCAGCAGCCAAGGGCTAGCGGGGGGCCAGACCAAAAACATTCAGTACTTC	CASSQGLAGGQTKNIQYF
TRBD1	-	TRBV10-2	TRBJ1-2	TGCGCCAGCAGTGAATCGGACAGGAGCTATGGCTACACCTTC	CASSESDRSYGYTF
-	-	TRBV19	TRBJ1-1	TGTGCCAAAATCGGGTTTGGTTCTGGTCTCACTGAAGCTTTCTTT	CAKIGFGSGLTEAFF
-	-	TRBV19	TRBJ1-2	TGTGCCAGTAGTCTCCGGGACTCTGGCTACACCTTC	CASSLRDSGYTF
-	few	TRBV28	TRBJ1-4	TGTGCCAGCAGTTTATATAGGGAGGGAAAACTGTTTTTT	CASSLYREGKLFF
TRBD2	-	TRBV7-2	TRBJ2-3	TGTGCCAGCAGCCGCTTAGCGGGGGGAGATACGCAGTATTTT	CASSRLAGGDTQYF
-	-	TRBV7-2	TRBJ2-1	TGTGCCAGCAGCTTTAGTCAGGGTGTAACAGATGAGCAGTTCTTC	CASSFSQGVTDEQFF
-	-	TRBV11-2	TRBJ1-2	TGTGCCAGCAGCTTAGAACAGAATATCTATGGCTACACCTTC	CASSLEQNIYGYTF
-	-	TRBV3-1/TRBV3-2	TRBJ2-3	TGTGCCAGCATCCCAAGCGGAAGCACAGATACGCAGTATTTT	CASIPSGSTDTQYF
-	-	TRBV27	TRBJ2-4	TGTGCCAGCAGTTTATCGGGAGACTGGGGTAGCATTCAGTACTTC	CASSLSGDWGSIQYF
TRBD2	-	TRBV7-2	TRBJ2-3	TGTGCCAGCAGCTTAGGGTTTGGAGCGGGGACAGATACGCAGTATTTT	CASSLGFGAGTDTQYF
TRBD1	once	TRBV6-2/TRBV6-3	TRBJ1-2	TGTGCCAGCAGTGACAGGGGAGACTATGGCTACACCTTC	CASSDRGDYGYTF
-	-	TRBV7-3	TRBJ1-6	TGTGCCAGCAGCTTAACTCAGGGCTCACCCCTCCACTTT	CASSLTQGSPLHF
-	once	TRBV5-1	TRBJ1-3	TGCGCCAGCAGCTTCTCTTATCCCCTTCGCGAGGACACCATATATTTT	CASSFSYPLREDTIYF
-	-	TRBV6-6	TRBJ2-1	TGTGCCAGCAGTTACTCGATTGCGACGGGGAGCAATGAGCAGTTCTTC	CASSYSIATGSNEQFF
TRBD1	-	TRBV6-6	TRBJ1-2	TGTGCCAGCAGCCAAGCCGGGACAGGGGCCTACACCTTC	CASSQAGTGAYTF
TRBD1	-	TRBV10-2	TRBJ1-2	TGCGCCAGCACCGGGACAGGGAATGGCTACACCTTC	CASTGTGNGYTF
TRBD1	-	TRBV6-5	TRBJ2-7	TGTGCCAGCAGGACGGGGACAGGGCACGGCGAGCAGTACTTC	CASRTGTGHGEQYF
-	-	TRBV5-1	TRBJ1-1	TGCGCCAGCAGCCCAGGACAGCCGAACACTGAAGCTTTCTTT	CASSPGQPNTEAFF
-	-	TRBV14	TRBJ1-1	TGTGCCAGCAGCAAGCCGGGACAAAACTTCATGAACACTGAAGCTTTCTTT	CASSKPGQNFMNTEAFF
TRBD2	-	TRBV4-2	TRBJ2-7	TGTGCCAGCAGCCAGGCTCCCGGGGGGGAGCAGTACTTC	CASSQAPGGEQYF
-	-	TRBV2	TRBJ2-6	TGTGCCAGCACTCAGGGGCCTGGGGCCAACGTCCTGACTTTC	CASTQGPGANVLTF
-	-	TRBV10-3	TRBJ2-1	TGTGCCATCAGTGAAGGGGGCAATGAGCAGTTCTTC	CAISEGGNEQFF
TRBD2	-	TRBV27	TRBJ2-3	TGTGCCAGCAGTTCGAGACTAGCGGGGGGACTGGATACGCAGTATTTT	CASSSRLAGGLDTQYF
TRBD1	-	TRBV18	TRBJ1-4	TGTGCCAGCTCACCTCCGGGACAGGCCTATGAAAAACTGTTTTTT	CASSPPGQAYEKLFF
-	-	TRBV28	TRBJ2-5	TGTGCCAGCAGTTCCCCGGGCGGGGAGGTCCGCGAAGAGTACTTC	CASSSPGGEVREEYF
TRBD1	-	TRBV5-4	TRBJ1-4	TGTGCCAGCAGCTTGAGGACAGGGGCGACTACTAATGAAAAACTGTTTTTT	CASSLRTGATTNEKLFF
TRBD1	-	TRBV29-1	TRBJ1-2	TGCAGCGTCGCTAGGACAGGGGGCGGCTATGGCTACACCTTC	CSVARTGGGYGYTF
TRBD2	-	TRBV3-1/TRBV3-2	TRBJ2-1	TGTGCCAGCAGCCAAGGTCCCTCTAGCGGGGGGGCCGATGAGCAGTTCTTC	CASSQGPSSGGADEQFF
-	-	TRBV6-2/TRBV6-3	TRBJ2-4	TGTGCCAGCAGCCTCCTGGAGACCAAAAACATTCAGTACTTC	CASSLLETKNIQYF
-	-	TRBV11-2	TRBJ1-1	TGTGCCAGCAGCTTAGGGCAGGGAAGGGGGGGGGCTGAAGCTTTCTTT	CASSLGQGRGGAEAFF